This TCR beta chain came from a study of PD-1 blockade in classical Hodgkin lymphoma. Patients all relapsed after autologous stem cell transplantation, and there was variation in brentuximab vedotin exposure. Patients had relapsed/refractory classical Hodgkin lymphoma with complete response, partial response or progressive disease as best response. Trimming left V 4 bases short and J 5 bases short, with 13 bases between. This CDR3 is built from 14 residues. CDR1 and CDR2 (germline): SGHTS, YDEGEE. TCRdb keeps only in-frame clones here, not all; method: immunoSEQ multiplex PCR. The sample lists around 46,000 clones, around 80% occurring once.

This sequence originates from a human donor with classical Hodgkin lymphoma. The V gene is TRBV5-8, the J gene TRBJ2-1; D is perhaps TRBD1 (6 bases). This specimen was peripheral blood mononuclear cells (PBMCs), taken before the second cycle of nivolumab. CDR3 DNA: TGTGCCAGCAGCGCCGGACAGTTAAACAATGAGCAGTTCTTC. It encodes CASSAGQLNNEQFF.